This T cell receptor beta chain was recovered during a study of blood T cells in healthy people across ages. Germline-derived CDR1 and CDR2 are SGHVS and FQNEAQ. The CDR3 has 10 amino acids. Germline trimming cut 6 bases from V and 14 bases from J; bases unmatched to any gene: 3. Together with a sample-barcoded 5' primer, a J-beta primer mix was included in a second PCR lasting roughly 6 to 12 cycles. Every single cDNA molecule received a tag from a template-switch adaptor with 12 random nucleotides. TCRdb ran MiXCR on the 5' RACE reads and lists one entry per CDR3 protein. The sample has about 750,000 distinct CDR3 sequences; roughly 53% are singletons. A remark on this clonotype: The antigen remains undetermined.

Study-level results: Possibly, changes in expanded clonotypes were confounded because donor CMV status was unknown. Both higher diversity and more naive CD4+ cells marked long-lived donors when set against aged donors.

The V and J genes are TRBV7-8 and TRBJ2-1, with 8 bases fitting TRBD2. The clonotype was recovered from a man older than 75 in good health. Sequencing input: blood. DNA for the CDR3: TGTGCCAGCAGTAGCGGGGAGGAGTTCTTC. Translation gives CASSSGEEFF.